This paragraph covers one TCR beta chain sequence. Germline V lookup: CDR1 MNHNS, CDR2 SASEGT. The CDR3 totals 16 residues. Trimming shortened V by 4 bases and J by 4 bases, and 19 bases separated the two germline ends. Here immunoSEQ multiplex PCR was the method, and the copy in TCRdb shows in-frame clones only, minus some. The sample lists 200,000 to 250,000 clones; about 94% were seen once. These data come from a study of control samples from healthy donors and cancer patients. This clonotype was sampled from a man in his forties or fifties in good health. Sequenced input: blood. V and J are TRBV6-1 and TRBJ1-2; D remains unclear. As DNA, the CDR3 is TGTGCCAGCAGTGGTGGGCAGAGGTACGGGAGCTATGGCTACACCTTC. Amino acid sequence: CASSGGQRYGSYGYTF.